Presented here are 6 T cell receptor beta chains from one specimen sequenced in a study of beta chain features in type 1 diabetes. Study-wide results and caveats: People with Type 1 diabetes carried modestly yet significantly shorter TCRB CDR3s in all four CD4+ subsets.

Sequenced material consisted of expressed TCRB transcripts (all of the isolated RNA was reverse transcribed). Assay used: immunoSEQ multiplex PCR; TCRdb lists only in-frame clones, some missing. Here the sample spans about 340,000 clones, 13% being singletons. These receptors lack a known antigen. The specimen sequenced was naive CD4+ T cells from blood. The receptors come from a woman under 30 with type 1 diabetes.

CDR3 bases: TGTGCCAGCAGTTTAGGGACAGGGGTGTGGGGCTACACCTTC. This codes for CASSLGTGVWGYTF. V is TRBV27 and J is TRBJ1-2, with 10 nucleotides matching TRBD1. Trimming removed 2 bases from V and 8 bases from J; junction bases left unmatched: 5. Germline V gene lookup returns CDR1 MNHEY and CDR2 SMNVEV (reference sequence). The CDR3 is made up of 14 amino acids.

J is TRBJ2-1 and V is TRBV5-4, with D perhaps matching TRBD2 (6 bases). The V and J ends lost 0 bases and 0 bases respectively, with 10 bases between them. The CDR3 covers 16 residues. CDR1 is SGHNT, CDR2 YYREEE, per germline (reference sequence). The CDR3 DNA reads TGTGCCAGCAGCTTGGCGGGAGCGGCCTCCTACAATGAGCAGTTCTTC. Its protein is CASSLAGAASYNEQFF.

This clone has only a few counts. V usage is TRBV11-2 and J usage is TRBJ2-1; the match to TRBD2 covers 10 bases. CDR1 is SGHAT and CDR2 is FQNNGV in the germline V gene. After removal of 7 bases from V and 3 bases from J, the junction contained 6 bases not matched to a gene. The CDR3 totals 15 residues. The CDR3 DNA sequence: TGTGCCAGCACCAAACTAGCGGGAAGCTACAATGAGCAGTTCTTC. Its translation is CASTKLAGSYNEQFF.

The table lists this clone with many counts. The chain has TRBV7-2 and TRBJ2-7; 7 bases match TRBD1. The CDR3 is 13 amino acids. Germline values: CDR1 SGHTA, CDR2 FQGNSA. V lost 3 bases to trimming and J lost 4 bases; unmatched junction nucleotides: 3. The CDR3 bases are TGTGCCAGCAGCTTGGACAGGCAATACGAGCAGTACGTC. Translated, it gives CASSLDRQYEQYV.

The chain couples TRBV6-6 to TRBJ2-7; D remains unclear. The CDR3 covers 13 residues. Trimming pared 5 bases from V and 2 bases from J, leaving 10 bases between. Germline V lookup: CDR1 MNHNY, CDR2 SVGAGI (reference sequence). The CDR3 DNA follows: TGTGCCAGCAGTGCCGGGTCCACCTACGAGCAGTACGTC. Translated: CASSAGSTYEQYV.

This clone was observed a few times. The genes are TRBV9 and TRBJ2-3; 11 positions match TRBD2. The CDR3 covers 18 residues. Trimming at V came to 5 bases and at J to 2 bases, leaving 13 bases not matched to a gene. CDR1 is SGDLS and CDR2 is YYNGEE in the germline V gene. The CDR3 DNA reads TGTGCCAGCAGTCCCGGACTAGCGGGCACGTTAAACACAGATACGCAGTATTTT. Residues: CASSPGLAGTLNTDTQYF.